The source of this T cell receptor (beta chain) is a study of shared clonotypes between healthy human individuals. The germline gives CDR1 SGHTA, CDR2 FQGNSA. V lost 6 bases to trimming and J lost 2 bases; unmatched junction nucleotides: 8. The length of the CDR3 is 16 residues. Donors, without exception, were Caucasian adults residing in Nashville, Tennessee. Genomic DNA came from tens of millions of PBMCs in unsorted samples. Among the unsorted PBMC samples, replicate PCRs used about 280 ng DNA, roughly 30,000 T cell genomes. Assay used: immunoSEQ multiplex PCR; TCRdb lists only in-frame clones, some missing. The table shows about 490,000 clones, with 79% occurring only once.

The chain is built from TRBV7-2 and TRBJ2-3; TRBD2 agrees at 10 bases. This receptor was identified in a woman between 35 and 50 years old in good health. Some clones in this sample may be carry-over from other donors' samples. Sequenced sample: PBMCs. In DNA form, the CDR3 reads TGTGCCAGCAGTCCCGGACTAGCGGCTTTCACAGATACGCAGTATTTT. It is translated as CASSPGLAAFTDTQYF.